This TCR beta chain derives from a study of blood T cell repertoires in COVID-19. About the research overall: Sites in the United States, Italy and Spain provided acute and convalescent COVID-19 samples.

V lost 4 bases and J 4 bases, leaving 5 bases between the germline ends. Germline CDR1 reads MDHEN; CDR2 reads SYDVKM. The CDR3 loop spans 11 amino acids. Per the study methods: Amplifying reference gene primers gave estimates of nucleated cell counts. TCRdb keeps only in-frame clones here, not all; method: immunoSEQ multiplex PCR. V, J and clone size derive from that table, while D and trimming were established from the DNA sequence. Found here are about 230,000 clones, 85% to 90% of them singletons; the top ten hold 11%. During active infection, Seattle patients enrolled and were then monitored through disease.

The chain is built from TRBV28 and TRBJ2-7; D is unresolved. The specimen sequenced was peripheral blood. The source is a man in his fifties with COVID-19, enrolled during active disease. CDR3 in amino acids: CASSSRYEQYF. Here the CDR3 DNA reads TGTGCCAGCAGTTCCAGATACGAGCAGTACTTC.